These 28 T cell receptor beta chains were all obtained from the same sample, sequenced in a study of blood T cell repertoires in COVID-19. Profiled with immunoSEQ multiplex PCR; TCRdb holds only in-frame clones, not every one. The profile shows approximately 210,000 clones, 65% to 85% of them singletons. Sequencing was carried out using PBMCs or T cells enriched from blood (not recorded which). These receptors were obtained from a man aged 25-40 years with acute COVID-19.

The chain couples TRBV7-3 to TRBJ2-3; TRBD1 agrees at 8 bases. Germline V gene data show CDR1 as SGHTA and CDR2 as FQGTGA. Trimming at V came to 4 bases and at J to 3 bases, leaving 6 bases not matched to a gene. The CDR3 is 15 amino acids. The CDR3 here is CASSSRTGWTDTQYF. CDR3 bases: TGTGCCAGCAGCTCTAGGACAGGGTGGACAGATACGCAGTATTTT. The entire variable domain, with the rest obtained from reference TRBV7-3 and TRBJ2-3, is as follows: GAGVSQTPSNKVTEKGKYVELRCDPISGHTALYWYRQSLGQGPEFLIYFQGTGAADDSGLPNDRFFAVRPEGSVSTLKIQRTERGDSAVYLCASSSRTGWTDTQYFGPGTRLTVL.

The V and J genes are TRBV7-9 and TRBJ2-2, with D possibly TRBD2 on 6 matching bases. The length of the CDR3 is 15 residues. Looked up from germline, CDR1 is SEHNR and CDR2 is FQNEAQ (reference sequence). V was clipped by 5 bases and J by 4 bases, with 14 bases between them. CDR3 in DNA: TGTGCCAGCAGCCAACCCCTGGAGGGCACCGGGGAGCTGTTTTTT. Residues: CASSQPLEGTGELFF.

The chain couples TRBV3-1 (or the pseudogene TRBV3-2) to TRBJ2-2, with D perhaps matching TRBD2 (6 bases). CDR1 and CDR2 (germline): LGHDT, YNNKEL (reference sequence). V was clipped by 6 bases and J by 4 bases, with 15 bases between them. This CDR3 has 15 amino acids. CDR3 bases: TGTGCCAGCAGACCCGGAGGGGCGGGCACCGGGGAGCTGTTTTTT. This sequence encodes CASRPGGAGTGELFF.

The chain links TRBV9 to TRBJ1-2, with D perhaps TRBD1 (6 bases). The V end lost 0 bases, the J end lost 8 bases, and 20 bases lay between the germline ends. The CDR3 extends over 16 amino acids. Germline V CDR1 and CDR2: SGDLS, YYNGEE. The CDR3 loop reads CASSVGGFVGDNGYTF. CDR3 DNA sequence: TGTGCCAGCAGCGTAGGAGGGTTCGTGGGGGACAACGGCTACACCTTC.

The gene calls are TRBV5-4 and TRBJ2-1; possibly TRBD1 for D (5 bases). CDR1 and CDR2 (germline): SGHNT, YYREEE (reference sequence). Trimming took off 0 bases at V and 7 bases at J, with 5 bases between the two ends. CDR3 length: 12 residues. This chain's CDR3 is CASSLDRNEQFF. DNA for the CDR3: TGTGCCAGCAGCTTGGACAGGAATGAGCAGTTCTTC.

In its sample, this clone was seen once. The CDR3 reads CASSRKGDSNQPQHF. In DNA form, the CDR3 reads TGTGCCAGCAGCCGAAAGGGGGATAGCAATCAGCCCCAGCATTTT. J is TRBJ1-5 and V is TRBV6-5, with D perhaps TRBD1 (6 bases). V dropped 6 bases and J dropped 0 bases, with 12 bases sitting between them. The CDR3 is made up of 15 amino acids. In germline, CDR1 is MNHEY, CDR2 SVGAGI.

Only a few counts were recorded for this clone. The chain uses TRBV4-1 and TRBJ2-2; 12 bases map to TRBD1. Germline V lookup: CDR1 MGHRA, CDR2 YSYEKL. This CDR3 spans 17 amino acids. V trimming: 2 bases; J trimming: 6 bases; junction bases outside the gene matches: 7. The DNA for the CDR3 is TGCGCCAGCAGCCAACCTCCGGGACAGGGGGCGGCCGGGGAGCTGTTTTTT. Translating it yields CASSQPPGQGAAGELFF.

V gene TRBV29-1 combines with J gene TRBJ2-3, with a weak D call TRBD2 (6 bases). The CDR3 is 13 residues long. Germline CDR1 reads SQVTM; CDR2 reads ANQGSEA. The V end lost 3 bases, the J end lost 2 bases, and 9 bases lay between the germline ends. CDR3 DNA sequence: TGCAGCGTTGACGGGGGAGACACAGATACGCAGTATTTT. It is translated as CSVDGGDTDTQYF.

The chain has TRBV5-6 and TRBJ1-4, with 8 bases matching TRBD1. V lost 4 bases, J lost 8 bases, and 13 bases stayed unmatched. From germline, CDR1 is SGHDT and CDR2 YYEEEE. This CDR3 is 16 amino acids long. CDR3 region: CASSIPGQASREKLFF. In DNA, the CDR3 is TGTGCCAGCAGCATTCCGGGACAGGCGTCTAGAGAAAAACTGTTTTTT. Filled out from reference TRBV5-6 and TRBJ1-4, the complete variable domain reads DAGVTQSPTHLIKTRGQQVTLRCSPKSGHDTVSWYQQALGQGPQFIFQYYEEEERQRGNFPDRFSGHQFPNYSSELNVNALLLGDSALYLCASSIPGQASREKLFFGSGTQLSVL.

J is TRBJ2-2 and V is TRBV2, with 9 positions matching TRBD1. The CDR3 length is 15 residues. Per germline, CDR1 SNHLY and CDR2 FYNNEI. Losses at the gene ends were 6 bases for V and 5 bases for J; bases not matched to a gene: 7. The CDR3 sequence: CASRGQGEKTGELFF. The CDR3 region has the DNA TGTGCCAGCAGGGGACAGGGTGAAAAGACCGGGGAGCTGTTTTTT.

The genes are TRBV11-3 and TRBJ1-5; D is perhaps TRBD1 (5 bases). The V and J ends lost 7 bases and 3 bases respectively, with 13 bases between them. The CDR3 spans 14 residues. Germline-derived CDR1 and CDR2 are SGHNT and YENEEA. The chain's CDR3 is CASTWGDLNQPQHF. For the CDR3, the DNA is TGTGCCAGCACCTGGGGGGACCTCAATCAGCCCCAGCATTTT.

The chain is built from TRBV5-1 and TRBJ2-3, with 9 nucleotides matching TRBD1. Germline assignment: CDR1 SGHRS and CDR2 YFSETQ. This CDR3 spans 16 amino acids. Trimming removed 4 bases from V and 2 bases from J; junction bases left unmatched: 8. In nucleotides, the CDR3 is TGCGCCAGCAGCCGCGGGGACAGGGACTACACAGATACGCAGTATTTT. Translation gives CASSRGDRDYTDTQYF.

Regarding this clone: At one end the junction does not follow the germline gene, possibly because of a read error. CDR3 region: CGVRRNTGELFF. The DNA of the CDR3 is TGCGGGGTCAGACGGAACACCGGGGAGCTGTTTTTT. This sequence joins TRBV11-2 and TRBJ2-2; D may be TRBD2 (5 bases). The CDR3 consists of 12 residues. Germline V gene lookup returns CDR1 SGHAT and CDR2 FQNNGV. The whole variable domain, remainder taken from reference TRBV11-2 and TRBJ2-2, is EAGVAQSPRYKIIEKRQSVAFWCNPISGHATLYWYQQILGQGPKLLIQFQNNGVVDDSQLPKDRFSAERLKGVDSTLKIQPAKLEDSAVYLCGVRRNTGELFFGEGSRLTVL.

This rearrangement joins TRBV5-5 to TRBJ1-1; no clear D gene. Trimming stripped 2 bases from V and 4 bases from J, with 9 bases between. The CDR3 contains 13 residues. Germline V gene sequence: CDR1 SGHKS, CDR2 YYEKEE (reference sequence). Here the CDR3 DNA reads TGTGCCAGCAGCTTATTTCCAGGCACTGAAGCTTTCTTT. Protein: CASSLFPGTEAFF.

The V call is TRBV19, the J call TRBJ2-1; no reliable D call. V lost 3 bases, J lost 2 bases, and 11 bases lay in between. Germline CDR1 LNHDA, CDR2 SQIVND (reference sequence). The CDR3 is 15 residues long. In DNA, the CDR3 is TGTGCCAGTAGTATCACGAGCTTCACCTACAATGAGCAGTTCTTC. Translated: CASSITSFTYNEQFF.

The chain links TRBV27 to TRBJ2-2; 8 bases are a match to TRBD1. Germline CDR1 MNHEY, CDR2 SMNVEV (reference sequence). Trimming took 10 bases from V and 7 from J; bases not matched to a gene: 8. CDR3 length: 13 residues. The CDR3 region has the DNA TGTGCCACTCTAGCACAGGGGGACGGGGAGCTGTTTTTT. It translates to CATLAQGDGELFF.

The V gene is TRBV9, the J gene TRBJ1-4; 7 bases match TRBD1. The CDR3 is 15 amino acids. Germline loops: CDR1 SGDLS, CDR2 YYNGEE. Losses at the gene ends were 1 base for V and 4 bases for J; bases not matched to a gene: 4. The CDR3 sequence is CASSVTTGFNEKLFF. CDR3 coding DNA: TGTGCCAGCAGCGTAACGACAGGGTTTAATGAAAAACTGTTTTTT.

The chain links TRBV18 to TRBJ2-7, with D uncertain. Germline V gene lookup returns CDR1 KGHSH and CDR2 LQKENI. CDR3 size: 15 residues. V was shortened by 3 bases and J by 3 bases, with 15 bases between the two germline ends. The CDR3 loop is CASSPGSQFYYEQYF. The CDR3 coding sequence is TGTGCCAGCTCACCCGGGTCGCAGTTTTACTACGAGCAGTACTTC.

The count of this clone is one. The CDR3 DNA reads TGTGCCAGCGGAGCGGGGAGCCAGCCCCAGCATTTT. This sequence encodes CASGAGSQPQHF. The chain combines TRBV12-3 or TRBV12-4 with TRBJ1-5; D ambiguous. V lost 8 bases and J lost 7, with 12 bases in between. The CDR3 is made up of 12 amino acids.

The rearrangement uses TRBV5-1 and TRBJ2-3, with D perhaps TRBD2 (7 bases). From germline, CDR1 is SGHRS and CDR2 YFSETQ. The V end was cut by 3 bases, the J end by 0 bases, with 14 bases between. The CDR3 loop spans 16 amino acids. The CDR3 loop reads CASSWGPGGSTDTQYF. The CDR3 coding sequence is TGCGCCAGCAGCTGGGGGCCGGGGGGCAGCACAGATACGCAGTATTTT.

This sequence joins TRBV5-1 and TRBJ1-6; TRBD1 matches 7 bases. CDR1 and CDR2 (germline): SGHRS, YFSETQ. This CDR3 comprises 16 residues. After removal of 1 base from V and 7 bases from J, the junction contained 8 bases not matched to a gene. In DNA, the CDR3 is TGCGCCAGCAGCTTGCGGCAGGGGGAATTCAATTCACCCCTCCACTTT. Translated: CASSLRQGEFNSPLHF.

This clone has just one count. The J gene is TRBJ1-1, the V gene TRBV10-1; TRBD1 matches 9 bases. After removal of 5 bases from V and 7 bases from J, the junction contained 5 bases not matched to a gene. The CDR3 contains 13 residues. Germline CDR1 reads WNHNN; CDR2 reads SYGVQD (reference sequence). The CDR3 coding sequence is TGCGCCAGCAGTTTACAGGGGGCCGGTGAAGCTTTCTTT. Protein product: CASSLQGAGEAFF.

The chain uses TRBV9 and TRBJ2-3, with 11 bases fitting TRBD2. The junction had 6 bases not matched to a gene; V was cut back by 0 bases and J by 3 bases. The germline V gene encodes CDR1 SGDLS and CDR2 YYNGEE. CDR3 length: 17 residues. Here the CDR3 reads CASSVVGSGGATDTQYF. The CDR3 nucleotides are TGTGCCAGCAGCGTAGTTGGTAGCGGGGGGGCGACAGATACGCAGTATTTT. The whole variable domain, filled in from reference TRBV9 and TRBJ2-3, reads DSGVTQTPKHLITATGQRVTLRCSPRSGDLSVYWYQQSLDQGLQFLIQYYNGEERAKGNILERFSAQQFPDLHSELNLSSLELGDSALYFCASSVVGSGGATDTQYFGPGTRLTVL.

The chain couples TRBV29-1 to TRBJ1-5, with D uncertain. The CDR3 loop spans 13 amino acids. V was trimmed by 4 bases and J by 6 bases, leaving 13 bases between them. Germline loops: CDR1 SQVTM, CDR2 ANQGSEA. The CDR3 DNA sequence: TGCAGCGTTGTAGAGAGGGTTGGTCAGCCCCAGCATTTT. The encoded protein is CSVVERVGQPQHF.

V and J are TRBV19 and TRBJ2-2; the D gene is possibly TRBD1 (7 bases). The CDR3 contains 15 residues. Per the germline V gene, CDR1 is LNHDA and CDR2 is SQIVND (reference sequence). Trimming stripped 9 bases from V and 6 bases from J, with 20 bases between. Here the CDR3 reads CASKNPGQRAGELFF. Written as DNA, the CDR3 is TGTGCCAGCAAAAATCCGGGACAGCGGGCCGGGGAGCTGTTTTTT.

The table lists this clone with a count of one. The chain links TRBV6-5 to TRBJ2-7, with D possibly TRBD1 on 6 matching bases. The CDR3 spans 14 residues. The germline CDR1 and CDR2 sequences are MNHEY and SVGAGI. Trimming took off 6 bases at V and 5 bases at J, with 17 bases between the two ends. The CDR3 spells CASRLTGPFDEQYF. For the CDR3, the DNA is TGTGCCAGCAGATTAACAGGGCCCTTCGACGAGCAGTACTTC.

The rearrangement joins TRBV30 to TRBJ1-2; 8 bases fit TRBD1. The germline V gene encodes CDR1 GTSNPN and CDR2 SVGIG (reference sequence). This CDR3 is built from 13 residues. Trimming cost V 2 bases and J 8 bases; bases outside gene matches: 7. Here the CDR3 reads CAWSTGGAIGYTF. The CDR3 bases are TGTGCCTGGAGTACAGGGGGTGCGATCGGCTACACCTTC.

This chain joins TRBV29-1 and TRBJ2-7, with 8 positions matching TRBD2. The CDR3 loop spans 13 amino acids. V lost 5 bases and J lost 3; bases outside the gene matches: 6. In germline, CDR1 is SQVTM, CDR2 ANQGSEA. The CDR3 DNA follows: TGCAGCGTTCCCCGGGAGGGAGGCTACGAGCAGTACTTC. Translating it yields CSVPREGGYEQYF.